This T cell receptor beta chain came from a study of blood T cell repertoires in COVID-19. Study-wide background: The origin of the acute and convalescent COVID-19 samples was the United States, Italy and Spain. PBMCs, B-cell-depleted T cells, or T cells were the source of the cDNA or gDNA that made up the material.

Original processing methods: Amplifying reference gene primers gave estimates of nucleated cell counts. TCRdb's table, derived via immunoSEQ multiplex PCR, lists solely in-frame clones and lacks some. The DNA gave D and trimming, while V, J and clone size come from that table. Counted here are some 270,000 clones, 75% to 90% occurring once; the ten biggest clones make up 4% to 5%. Germline V CDR1 and CDR2: MDHEN, SYDVKM. CDR3 size: 16 residues. The V and J ends lost 5 bases and 5 bases, in that order; junction bases with no gene match: 11. This TCR was sampled from a woman in her thirties or forties who had recovered from COVID-19. Sequenced input: peripheral blood. The chain has TRBV28 and TRBJ2-1, with 8 bases lining up with TRBD2. This chain's CDR3 is CASSPTGGAEDNEQFF. The CDR3, as DNA: TGTGCCAGCAGTCCGACCGGGGGGGCCGAGGACAATGAGCAGTTCTTC.